The clone carrying this T cell receptor beta chain was seen once. The repertoire was sequenced with immunoSEQ multiplex PCR; TCRdb's copy has only in-frame clones and lacks some. The sample includes about 89,000 clones, around 86% of them seen just once. This sample is part of a study of control samples from healthy donors and cancer patients. This CDR3 has 14 amino acids. After removal of 4 bases from V and 2 bases from J, the junction contained 5 bases not matched to a gene. The germline V gene has CDR1 SGHRS and CDR2 YFSETQ. This TCR was recovered from a man in his thirties or forties in good health. The source material was blood. The chain has TRBV5-1 and TRBJ1-2; 7 nucleotides match TRBD1. The CDR3 coding sequence is TGCGCCAGCAGCCCCGGACAGGCGAACTATGGCTACACCTTC. Protein sequence: CASSPGQANYGYTF.